A selection of T cell receptor beta chains follows, all from one sample in a study of OX40 agonist ivuxolimab in advanced cancers. The method was immunoSEQ multiplex PCR; TCRdb's version includes in-frame clones alone and lacks a portion of them. In the table there are roughly 56,000 clones, roughly 86% of which are singletons. Here the sequenced sample was CD4+ or CD8+ T cells sorted from blood, taken in a trial of the OX40 agonist ivuxolimab. The receptors were gathered from an adult with an advanced solid tumor such as melanoma, head and neck, liver or kidney cancer. Both conserved end residues are part of each CDR3. A D gene is named only where the DNA matches it firmly. Size is stated for part of the rows, as once, few or many counts, or as a class when the clone is expanded.

>TRBD1|few|TRBV7-6|TRBJ1-2
TGTGCCAGCAGCCCTCAAACAGGGGGAAAAGGTGGCTACACCTTC
CASSPQTGGKGGYTF
>TRBD2|.|TRBV27|TRBJ2-7
TGTGCCAGCACTCGTAGCGGGGGACTCTACGAGCAGTACTTC
CASTRSGGLYEQYF
>TRBD1|.|TRBV29-1|TRBJ1-1
TGCAGCGTCACCTACAGGGGATTGGGTACTGAAGCTTTCTTT
CSVTYRGLGTEAFF
>.|.|TRBV6-1|TRBJ2-5
TGTGCCAGCAGAAAAGAGACCCAGTACTTC
CASRKETQYF
>.|.|TRBV14|TRBJ1-4
TGTGCCAGCAGCCAAGACCGGGGGAACCTTCATGAAAAACTGTTTTTT
CASSQDRGNLHEKLFF
>TRBD1|.|TRBV11-3|TRBJ2-7
TGTGCCAGCAGCTTTCAGGGGGCGGGCGAGCAGTACTTC
CASSFQGAGEQYF
>TRBD1|.|TRBV6-6|TRBJ2-7
TGTGCCAGCAGCCCAGGGGGTAACGAGCAGTACTTC
CASSPGGNEQYF
>TRBD1|once|TRBV6-5|TRBJ1-5
TGTGCCAGCAGTGTTCAGGGGGCTGGGAATCAGCCCCAGCATTTT
CASSVQGAGNQPQHF
>.|.|TRBV7-7|TRBJ2-2
TGTGCTAGCAGCTTACGATCTGGGAACACCGGGGAGCTGTTTTTT
CASSLRSGNTGELFF
>TRBD2|.|TRBV7-3|TRBJ2-1
TGTGCCAGCAGCTTAACTAACAACCCGGGACTAGCCCCGTTTCATGAGCAGTTCTTC
CASSLTNNPGLAPFHEQFF
>.|.|TRBV7-9|TRBJ2-1
TGTGCCAGCAGAGAGAACGGACGTTACAATGAGCAGTTCTTC
CASRENGRYNEQFF
>.|.|TRBV21-1|TRBJ2-7
TGTGCCAGCAGCTCCCAGCCTTACGAGCAGTACTTC
CASSSQPYEQYF
>TRBD2|.|TRBV7-2|TRBJ2-3
TGTGCCAGCAGCCCACTAGCGGGGGCTTCCACAGATACGCAGTATTTT
CASSPLAGASTDTQYF
>TRBD2|.|TRBV7-2|TRBJ2-1
TGTGCCAGCAGCTACCATAGCGGGGGGGCCGGGGAGCAGTTCTTC
CASSYHSGGAGEQFF
>.|.|TRBV5-1|TRBJ1-4
TGCGCCAGCAGCTTGGAAGCAGCGCATGAAAAACTGTTTTTT
CASSLEAAHEKLFF
>TRBD2|.|TRBV7-6|TRBJ2-3
TGTGCCAGCAGCTTAGCGTGGAGACTAGCTGAGACAGATACGCAGTATTTT
CASSLAWRLAETDTQYF
>.|.|TRBV7-3|TRBJ1-1
TGTGCCAGCAGCTTAACCGCCGACAGAGAAGCTTTCTTT
CASSLTADREAFF
>.|.|TRBV6-6|TRBJ2-6
TGTGCCAGCAGTTTGGGTCAAGGGGCTGGGGCCAACGTCCTGACTTTC
CASSLGQGAGANVLTF
>TRBD1|.|TRBV30|TRBJ2-7
TGTGCCTGGAGTGTACGCTTCGGACAGGGTGGGGTCTACGAGCAGTACTTC
CAWSVRFGQGGVYEQYF
>.|.|TRBV4-1|TRBJ1-5
TGCGCCAGCAGCCAAGCGGGTATTAGCAATCAGCCCCAGCATTTT
CASSQAGISNQPQHF
>.|.|TRBV6-1|TRBJ1-5
TGTGCCAGCAGTGAAAGGATCGACCGAGTGCAGCCCCAGCATTTT
CASSERIDRVQPQHF
>.|once|TRBV11-3|TRBJ2-1
TGTGCCAGCAGCTTCGGGGCTTTAAACAATGAGCAGTTCTTC
CASSFGALNNEQFF
>.|.|TRBV4-3|TRBJ1-5
TGCGCCAGCAGCCAAGCCGGGACTCAGCCCCAGCATTTT
CASSQAGTQPQHF
>.|.|TRBV27|TRBJ1-1
TGTGCCAGCAGTTTCCGCGGGATTGGCGGCACTGAAGCTTTCTTT
CASSFRGIGGTEAFF
>TRBD1|.|TRBV19|TRBJ1-5
TGTGCCAGTAGTATCCCGGCCGGGACAGGGAATCAGCCCCAGCATTTT
CASSIPAGTGNQPQHF
>.|.|TRBV19|TRBJ1-4
TGTGCCAGTAGTTCCGGTTTTGAAAAACTGTTTTTT
CASSSGFEKLFF
>TRBD1|.|TRBV9|TRBJ2-3
TGTGCCAGCCGGGACAGGGCCACAGATACGCAGTATTTT
CASRDRATDTQYF
>.|.|TRBV6-6|TRBJ1-1
TGTGCCAGCAGTCCAGCGGGTGGTGGCACTGAAGCTTTCTTT
CASSPAGGGTEAFF
>.|.|TRBV5-1|TRBJ2-2
TGCGCCAGCAGGAAGGAGGCGAGGGCGAACACCGGGGAGCTGTTTTTT
CASRKEARANTGELFF
>.|.|TRBV14|TRBJ2-7
TGTGCCAGCAGCAACAGCGTTTACGAGCAGTACTTC
CASSNSVYEQYF
>TRBD1|.|TRBV7-3|TRBJ2-3
TGTGCCAGCAGCTTAATATCAGGGGGCGGAGATACGCAGTATTTT
CASSLISGGGDTQYF
>.|.|TRBV18|TRBJ2-6
TGTGCCAGCTCACCGGGGCCTACAAGGGCCAACGTCCTGACTTTC
CASSPGPTRANVLTF